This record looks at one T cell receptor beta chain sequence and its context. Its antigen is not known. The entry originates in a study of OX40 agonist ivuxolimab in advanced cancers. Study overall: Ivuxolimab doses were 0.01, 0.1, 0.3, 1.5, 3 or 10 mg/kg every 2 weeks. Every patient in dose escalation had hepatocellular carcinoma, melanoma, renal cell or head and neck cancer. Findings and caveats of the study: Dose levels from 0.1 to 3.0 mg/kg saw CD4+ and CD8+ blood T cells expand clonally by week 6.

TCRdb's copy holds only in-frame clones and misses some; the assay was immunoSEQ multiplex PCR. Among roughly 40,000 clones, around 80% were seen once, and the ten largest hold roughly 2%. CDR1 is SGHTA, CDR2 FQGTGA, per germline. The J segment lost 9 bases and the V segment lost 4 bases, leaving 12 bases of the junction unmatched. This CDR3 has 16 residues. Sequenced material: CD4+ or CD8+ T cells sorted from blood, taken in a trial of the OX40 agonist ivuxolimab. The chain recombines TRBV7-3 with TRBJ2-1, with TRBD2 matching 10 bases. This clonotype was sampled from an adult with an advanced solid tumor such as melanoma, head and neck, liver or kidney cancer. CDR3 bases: TGTGCCAGCAGCTCCACCGGACTAGCGGCTAACGGTGAGCAGTTCTTC. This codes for CASSSTGLAANGEQFF.